The clone carrying this T cell receptor (beta chain) has only one observation. The sample comes from a study of blood T cell repertoires in COVID-19. Study at large: The United States, Italy and Spain were the sources of the acute and convalescent COVID-19 samples. T cells, B-cell-depleted T cells, or PBMCs provided the cDNA or gDNA that served as material.

CDR3 length: 13 residues. V lost 6 bases, J lost 3 bases, and 4 bases stayed unmatched. Germline lookup yields CDR1 MNHEY and CDR2 SVGAGI. Under the authors' procedure: Reference gene primer amplification gave estimated nucleated cell counts. Generated by immunoSEQ multiplex PCR, the TCRdb table keeps only in-frame clones and is missing some. Clone size and V and J calls were adopted from that table, with D and trimming inferred from the DNA. The table includes around 250,000 clones, about 84% detected once. Material for sequencing was peripheral blood. The V and J genes are TRBV6-5 and TRBJ1-2; 7 bases map to TRBD1. The source is a man aged 80 or over with acute or convalescent COVID-19. The CDR3 nucleotides read TGTGCCAGCAGGAAGGGACAGTACTATGGCTACACCTTC. The encoded protein is CASRKGQYYGYTF.